This T cell receptor (delta chain) was documented in a study of γδ T cells in repeated Plasmodium falciparum infection. As for the study in general: Samples were taken at baseline, before some infections, and 21 days after each.

Findings and limits, study-wide: Many TCRgamma sequences overlapped between individuals in stable Vgamma9/Vdelta2+ repertoires. The Malian cohort came from a small rural village of predominantly one ethnic group.

This clone occurred many times. Its antigen is not identified. Flow sorting of PBMC yielded separate Vgamma9/Vdelta2+ and Vdelta2-negative gammadelta T cell populations for bulk repertoire analysis. V lost 4 bases and J lost 11; bases outside the gene matches: 6. CDR3 length: 14 residues. Germline CDR1 GEAIGNYY, CDR2 EKD. TCRdb redid clone calling on the multiplex PCR reads using CATT. There are 45,000 to 60,000 delta-chain clones in the sample; 1.9% occur only once, and about 23% lies in the top ten. Sequenced: gamma-delta T cells from blood. V gene TRDV2 combines with J gene TRDJ3; TRDD3 agrees at 8 bases. The source is a pool of human donors (malaria-infected and uninfected, not separated). CDR3 coding DNA: TGTGCCTGTGATCGGCTGGGGGAGGCCCGACAGATGTTTTTC. It codes for CACDRLGEARQMFF.